Below, 9 T cell receptor beta chains from the same sample are listed, as sequenced in a study of cytomegalovirus exposure and HLA in healthy donors (dated by TCRdb to 2016 to 2017). The library was prepared using the immunoSEQ multiplex PCR assay. The multiplex PCR relied on a mix of 60 forward primers for TCR Vbeta segments and 13 reverse primers for TCR Jbeta segments. This immuneACCESS table, as held by TCRdb, lists in-frame sequences with V and J called but not all clones. Of the missing ones, under half trace to an unresolved V gene in checked studies; the others have no known cause. The sample data list 150,000 to 200,000 clones, and around 74% of these were observed just once. About 3.1% of the sample lies in the top ten. The sample taken for sequencing was PBMCs. These receptors came from a female donor in good health and CMV-seronegative.

V usage is TRBV7-9 and J usage is TRBJ1-1; TRBD1 matches 9 bases. This CDR3 comprises 18 residues. CDR1 SEHNR and CDR2 FQNEAQ come from the germline V gene (reference sequence). V lost 4 bases and J lost 3; bases outside the gene matches: 15. In DNA, the CDR3 is TGTGCCAGCAGCTCCAGTACCCGTCGGGGACAGGGTCACACTGAAGCTTTCTTT. This sequence encodes CASSSSTRRGQGHTEAFF. Full variable domain (remainder filled in from reference TRBV7-9 and TRBJ1-1): DTGVSQNPRHKITKRGQNVTFRCDPISEHNRLYWYRQTLGQGPEFLTYFQNEAQLEKSRLLSDRFSAERPKGSFSTLEIQRTEQGDSAMYLCASSSSTRRGQGHTEAFFGQGTRLTVV.

V usage is TRBV5-1 and J usage is TRBJ1-1, with a tentative D call TRBD1 (6 bases). The germline V gene has CDR1 SGHRS and CDR2 YFSETQ. This CDR3 contains 15 residues. Trimming stripped 0 bases from V and 0 bases from J, with 9 bases between. The chain's CDR3 is CASSLAAGVNTEAFF. CDR3 nucleotide sequence: TGCGCCAGCAGCTTGGCGGCAGGGGTGAACACTGAAGCTTTCTTT.

The J gene is TRBJ2-5, the V gene TRBV7-9, with 7 nucleotides matching TRBD2. Germline-derived CDR1 and CDR2 are SEHNR and FQNEAQ (reference sequence). The V segment lost 7 bases and the J segment 7 bases; nucleotides outside the gene matches: 9. The CDR3 extends over 13 amino acids. The CDR3 here is CASTESGAGTQYF. The CDR3 DNA is TGTGCCAGCACCGAGAGCGGGGCTGGGACCCAGTACTTC.

The genes are TRBV6-1 and TRBJ1-6; D is unclear. The CDR3 is 15 residues long. The germline V and J ends were trimmed by 7 bases and 7 bases, with 17 bases remaining between them. The V gene's germline CDR1 is MNHNS and CDR2 SASEGT. CDR3 residues: CASTLNTGGNSPLHF. CDR3 nucleotide sequence: TGTGCCAGCACTTTAAACACGGGAGGGAATTCACCCCTCCACTTT.

The gene calls are TRBV5-6 and TRBJ1-4; D uncertain. The length of the CDR3 is 15 residues. V lost 1 base to trimming and J lost 10 bases, with 17 bases between them. Germline V gives CDR1 SGHDT, CDR2 YYEEEE. The CDR3 loop is CASSLFNIFEGKLFF. The CDR3 DNA sequence: TGTGCCAGCAGCTTGTTTAACATATTTGAGGGAAAACTGTTTTTT.

On this clone: The junction and the germline gene differ at one end; a read error may be behind it. The chain recombines TRBV7-7 with TRBJ2-1; 11 nucleotides agree with TRBD2. Germline V CDR1 and CDR2: SSHAT, FNYEAQ (reference sequence). This CDR3 contains 18 residues. The CDR3: CASSFSGGLAASYNEQFF. For the CDR3, the DNA is TGTGCTAGCAGCTTCTCAGGGGGACTAGCGGCCTCCTACAATGAGCAGTTCTTC.

This rearrangement joins TRBV27 to TRBJ2-7, with TRBD1 identical over 11 bases. Germline trimming cut 5 bases from V and 9 bases from J; bases unmatched to any gene: 6. This CDR3 is 13 amino acids long. Germline V gene data show CDR1 as MNHEY and CDR2 as SMNVEV (reference sequence). The CDR3 DNA sequence: TGTGCCAGCAGTGTACGGACAGGGGGCGGGCAGTACTTC. Protein sequence: CASSVRTGGGQYF.

The V gene is TRBV6-5, the J gene TRBJ2-7, with a possible D match to TRBD1 (5 bases). The CDR3 sequence is 16 residues long. Germline CDR1 and CDR2: MNHEY and SVGAGI. V dropped 0 bases and J dropped 3 bases, with 15 bases sitting between them. CDR3 loop: CASSYSLQVWSYEQYF. The CDR3 region has the DNA TGTGCCAGCAGTTACTCGTTACAGGTCTGGAGCTACGAGCAGTACTTC.

The chain has TRBV5-6 and TRBJ1-6, with 7 bases lining up with TRBD1. From germline, CDR1 is SGHDT and CDR2 YYEEEE. This CDR3 is 14 amino acids long. With V trimmed by 4 bases and J by 7 bases, 5 bases remained unmatched. The CDR3 reads CASSRGQLNSPLHF. DNA of the CDR3: TGTGCCAGCAGCAGGGGACAGCTGAATTCACCCCTCCACTTT.